The T cell receptor (beta chain) under discussion was sequenced for a study of blood T cell repertoires in COVID-19 (dated by TCRdb to the early 2020s). General notes on the study: The collaborator samples originated in the United States, Italy and Spain and spanned the acute and convalescent phases of COVID-19. The prospective study material was composed of cDNA or gDNA derived from T cells, B-cell-depleted T cells, or PBMCs. Subjects who had been exposed to COVID-19, were actively infected with it, or had recovered from it provided the deeply sampled blood TCRbeta repertoires that made up the dataset. The repertoires were made available in a free public database intended to serve as a resource for research on the immune response to SARS-CoV-2. Samples were obtained from the ongoing ImmuneRACE study (first 160 participants) and from over 1,000 subjects provided by 6 global collaborators. The sample metadata nearly always contained a de-identified subject ID, COVID-19 status, age in years and sex. HLA class I and class II types, where available, came from metadata supplied by the sample provider rather than from assay-based typing. Overall study outcomes, separate from this receptor: The quantity of clinical and demographic metadata differed by source and by participant and was supplied without curation.

TCRbeta CDR3 regions were amplified from genomic DNA using the immunoSEQ Assay, a bias-controlled multiplex PCR. As for the original processing: Within the assay, amplification of reference gene primers was used to estimate how many nucleated cells each sample contained. Sequence reads were collapsed and filtered to measure the absolute abundance of every unique TCRbeta CDR3 rearrangement. Productive Simpson clonality was computed per sample as the square root of Simpson's diversity index over productive rearrangements. What TCRdb holds here is the immuneACCESS table cut down to in-frame rearrangements. Part of the clones is not present; checked against another copy, under half of the missing clones reflect an unresolved V gene, and the others are unexplained. V and J calls and clone size are as listed in that table; D and trimming were resolved from the DNA. This sample comprises about 270,000 clones, 70% to 90% of them detected only once. More than 9.5% of the sample is in the top ten clones.

Collaborating institutions collected whole blood in K2EDTA tubes following their own protocols. For TCRbeta analysis, collaborators shipped samples in one of three forms: frozen whole blood, isolated PBMCs, or DNA extracted from either of those sample types. This clone was counted a few times. Its antigen has not been determined. Per-base quality was not reported, and no clone a single base away is much larger than it. V is reduced by 1 base and J by 5 bases, leaving a spacing of 11 bases between them. From the cysteine through the phenylalanine, the CDR3 covers 15 amino acids. Only the CDR3 DNA stays, 45 bases, in frame from base 1. Taken from the germline V gene (reference sequence), the CDR1 and CDR2 loops are LGHDT and YNNKEL.

The sequencing input was peripheral blood. The sequence was collected from a woman in her sixties or seventies with acute or convalescent COVID-19. The V and J segments used are TRBV3-1 (or the pseudogene TRBV3-2) and TRBJ2-2, and TRBD2 may be the D gene, going by 6 matching bases. CDR3 region: CASSQGLALTGELFF. The DNA sequence is TGTGCCAGCAGCCAAGGGCTAGCGCTTACCGGGGAGCTGTTTTTT.